These 32 T cell receptor beta chains came from one sample sequenced in a study of shared clonotypes between healthy human individuals. The protocol was immunoSEQ multiplex PCR, while the TCRdb copy is restricted to in-frame clones and leaves out a portion. The sample lists around 1.9 million clones, 93% seen once, with more than 1.5% in the top ten. CD45RO-negative cells were positively selected for CCR7, leaving out terminally differentiated effector memory CD45RA+ cells. The sample was naive CD8+ T cells from PBMCs. The origin of the receptors is a man younger than 35 in good health. Some clones in this sample may be carry-over from other donors' samples.

This clone was detected once. V is TRBV27 and J is TRBJ2-5, with 9 positions matching TRBD1. The CDR3 covers 17 residues. V lost 5 bases and J lost 1; bases outside the gene matches: 11. Per germline, CDR1 MNHEY and CDR2 SMNVEV (reference sequence). CDR3 in amino acids: CASSLLRGQGIQETQYF. The CDR3 region has the DNA TGTGCCAGCAGTCTCCTTCGGGGACAGGGCATCCAAGAGACCCAGTACTTC.

The J gene is TRBJ2-5, the V gene TRBV28; D is possibly TRBD2 (5 bases). The CDR3 is 15 amino acids. Germline V CDR1 and CDR2: MDHEN, SYDVKM. Trimming removed 6 bases at V and 1 base at J, with 15 bases between. The DNA of the CDR3 is TGTGCCAGCAGCAAGAAGGACGGGGTCCAAGAGACCCAGTACTTC. It is translated as CASSKKDGVQETQYF.

This chain connects TRBV11-2 to TRBJ1-1; no reliable D call. Germline CDR1 reads SGHAT; CDR2 reads FQNNGV. The CDR3 length is 16 residues. Trimming took off 5 bases at V and 4 bases at J, with 20 bases between the two ends. The CDR3, as DNA: TGTGCCAGCAGCCTCTGGACGGCCCGGCGCGGCACTGAAGCTTTCTTT. It yields the protein CASSLWTARRGTEAFF.

The chain joins TRBV7-3 to TRBJ2-6, with TRBD1 identical over 8 bases. The CDR3 contains 19 residues. Germline CDR1 reads SGHTA; CDR2 reads FQGTGA. V lost 6 bases and J lost 0; bases outside the gene matches: 13. CDR3 DNA: TGTGCCAGCAGTTTCAGGGGGACAGGACCCAACTCTGGGGCCAACGTCCTGACTTTC. This codes for CASSFRGTGPNSGANVLTF.

This clone was seen once. V is TRBV6-5 and J is TRBJ2-7, with D perhaps TRBD2 (5 bases). CDR1 is MNHEY and CDR2 is SVGAGI in the germline V gene. V was trimmed by 0 bases and J by 2 bases, leaving 14 bases between them. The CDR3 totals 16 residues. The CDR3 DNA reads TGTGCCAGCAGTTACTCGGCACTAGTAAAAACCTACGAGCAGTACTTC. Its protein is CASSYSALVKTYEQYF.

This clone was recorded once. The genes are TRBV29-1 and TRBJ2-1; TRBD2 agrees at 9 bases. The CDR3 consists of 12 residues. J lost 6 bases, V lost 6 bases, and 3 bases had no gene match. Germline lookup yields CDR1 SQVTM and CDR2 ANQGSEA. The CDR3 loop reads CSVPGLANEQFF. The CDR3 nucleotides read TGCAGCGTGCCGGGACTAGCCAATGAGCAGTTCTTC.

The chain uses TRBV11-1 and TRBJ2-7; 8 bases line up with TRBD1. V lost 5 bases to trimming and J lost 6 bases; unmatched junction nucleotides: 9. The V gene's germline CDR1 is SGHAT and CDR2 FQDESV (reference sequence). This CDR3 has 14 residues. The CDR3 region is CASSRPSGGVEQYF. The CDR3 bases are TGTGCCAGCAGCCGACCGTCAGGGGGCGTCGAGCAGTACTTC.

The chain couples TRBV28 to TRBJ1-2; 7 bases agree with TRBD1. The CDR3 contains 13 residues. J lost 5 bases, V lost 11 bases, and 11 bases had no gene match. CDR1 MDHEN and CDR2 SYDVKM come from the germline V gene. The CDR3 is CAVSSRGIYGYTF. The DNA for the CDR3 is TGTGCCGTTAGTTCCAGGGGGATATATGGCTACACCTTC.

J is TRBJ2-1 and V is TRBV27; TRBD2 agrees at 9 bases. Looked up from germline, CDR1 is MNHEY and CDR2 is SMNVEV (reference sequence). The CDR3 contains 16 residues. Germline trimming cut 8 bases from V and 0 bases from J; bases unmatched to any gene: 8. The CDR3 is CASGRLADNSYNEQFF. In DNA, the CDR3 is TGTGCCAGCGGGAGACTAGCGGACAACTCCTACAATGAGCAGTTCTTC.

The gene calls are TRBV27 and TRBJ1-2; D possibly corresponds to TRBD1 (6 bases). Germline assignment: CDR1 MNHEY and CDR2 SMNVEV (reference sequence). The CDR3 has 15 residues. V lost 7 bases and J lost 1, with 16 bases in between. CDR3 coding DNA: TGTGCCAGCAAAATAGGGGGGGATGTTAACTATGGCTACACCTTC. Its translation: CASKIGGDVNYGYTF.

This clone appeared once. V and J are TRBV9 and TRBJ2-2; no definite D call. Germline-derived CDR1 and CDR2 are SGDLS and YYNGEE. V shed 1 base and J shed 1 base, with 8 bases lying between them. This CDR3 is 15 amino acids long. The CDR3 DNA reads as TGTGCCAGCAGCGTACTTGGCGAGAACACCGGGGAGCTGTTTTTT. As protein: CASSVLGENTGELFF.

This clone came up once. The chain uses TRBV30 and TRBJ2-5; D may be TRBD2 (5 bases). The DNA end lines up better with TRBJ2-7; the J call may be wrong. This CDR3 comprises 14 residues. CDR1 is GTSNPN and CDR2 is SVGIG in the germline V gene (reference sequence). CDR3 residues: CAWSPRTGSYEQYF. The DNA for the CDR3 is TGTGCCTGGAGCCCCCGGACGGGATCCTACGAGCAGTACTTC.

This CDR3 reads CASSPVTAYEQYF. The CDR3 nucleotides are TGTGCCAGCAGTCCGGTGACAGCCTACGAGCAGTACTTC. This chain links TRBV27 with TRBJ2-7, with a possible D match to TRBD1 (5 bases). This CDR3 contains 13 residues. V dropped 5 bases and J dropped 2 bases, with 10 bases sitting between them. Germline V gives CDR1 MNHEY, CDR2 SMNVEV (reference sequence).

The chain links TRBV7-8 to TRBJ2-1; TRBD2 might be the D (6 bases). Trimming stripped 2 bases from V and 5 bases from J, with 10 bases between. This CDR3 is built from 14 residues. CDR1 is SGHVS, CDR2 FQNEAQ, per germline. The CDR3, as DNA: TGTGCCAGCAGCTTATGGGGGGTGGACAATGAGCAGTTCTTC. Translation gives CASSLWGVDNEQFF.

This rearrangement joins TRBV7-8 to TRBJ2-3, with unresolved D. CDR3 length: 15 amino acids. From germline, CDR1 is SGHVS and CDR2 FQNEAQ. Trimming removed 0 bases from V and 2 bases from J, with 9 bases in between. The CDR3 sequence is CASSLAARSTDTQYF. The CDR3 DNA follows: TGTGCCAGCAGCTTAGCGGCGCGTTCCACAGATACGCAGTATTTT.

CDR3: CASTAGQGAAHEQYF. CDR3 bases: TGCGCCAGCACCGCCGGACAGGGGGCGGCCCACGAGCAGTACTTC. The chain employs TRBV5-1 and TRBJ2-7; 11 nucleotides align to TRBD1. Germline CDR1 is SGHRS and CDR2 is YFSETQ. V was clipped by 6 bases and J by 5 bases; unmatched bases: 10. The CDR3 is made up of 15 amino acids. The full variable domain, completed using reference TRBV5-1 and TRBJ2-7, is KAGVTQTPRYLIKTRGQQVTLSCSPISGHRSVSWYQQTPGQGLQFLFEYFSETQRNKGNFPGRFSGRQFSNSRSEMNVSTLELGDSALYLCASTAGQGAAHEQYFGPGTRLTVT.

The chain combines TRBV10-3 with TRBJ2-1, with 11 positions matching TRBD2. Germline V gives CDR1 ENHRY, CDR2 SYGVKD. With 0 bases clipped from V and 3 bases from J, the junction kept 10 bases outside the gene matches. This CDR3 has 19 residues. This chain's CDR3 is CAISESGGTSGHLYNEQFF. Here the CDR3 DNA reads TGTGCCATCAGTGAGTCGGGGGGGACTAGCGGACACCTCTACAATGAGCAGTTCTTC.

The chain uses TRBV28 and TRBJ2-5; 13 bases align to TRBD2. Matching the DNA end better, TRBJ2-7 makes the J call doubtful. From germline, CDR1 is MDHEN and CDR2 SYDVKM. This CDR3 has 15 residues. CDR3 DNA sequence: TGTGCCAGCAGCCTCCAGGGACTAGCGGGAAGCGAGCAGTACTTC. It encodes CASSLQGLAGSEQYF.

On this clone itself: Other DNA sequences in the same sample also yield this CDR3. The chain joins TRBV27 to TRBJ2-7; 8 bases map to TRBD2. Germline lookup yields CDR1 MNHEY and CDR2 SMNVEV (reference sequence). The CDR3 runs to 13 residues. Trimming took 5 bases from V and 2 from J; bases not matched to a gene: 2. The DNA of the CDR3 is TGTGCCAGCAGTCTCGGGAGGGCCTACGAGCAGTACTTC. Residues: CASSLGRAYEQYF.

J is TRBJ2-7 and V is TRBV12-5; D is unclear. The germline V gene encodes CDR1 LGHNT and CDR2 FRNRAP. Trimming left V 9 bases short and J 0 bases short, with 9 bases between. This CDR3 has 12 residues. The chain's CDR3 is CASGPSSYEQYF. The CDR3 bases are TGTGCTAGCGGGCCTAGCTCCTACGAGCAGTACTTC.

This clone was observed once. V usage is TRBV28 and J usage is TRBJ2-1, with a tentative D call TRBD1 (6 bases). CDR1 is MDHEN, CDR2 SYDVKM, per germline. The CDR3 length is 15 residues. Deletions cut 6 bases from V and 7 bases from J, with 19 bases between. DNA for the CDR3: TGTGCCAGCAGCCCCGATCAGGGGTTTGGGAATGAGCAGTTCTTC. It translates to CASSPDQGFGNEQFF.

The CDR3 nucleotides read TGTGCCAGCAGCCTGGACGTAGCGGGAGGGGACACAGATACGCAGTATTTT. It translates to CASSLDVAGGDTDTQYF. The V and J genes are TRBV7-8 and TRBJ2-3; TRBD2 matches at 11 bases. Germline CDR1 reads SGHVS; CDR2 reads FQNEAQ. The CDR3 extends over 17 amino acids. V shed 5 bases, J shed 2 bases, and the junction held 9 bases outside the gene matches.

The V call is TRBV6-5, the J call TRBJ2-7; 8 nucleotides align to TRBD2. CDR1 and CDR2 (germline): MNHEY, SVGAGI. Trimming removed 2 bases from V and 4 bases from J; junction bases left unmatched: 7. The CDR3 covers 15 residues. The CDR3 sequence: CASSYQSGLVYEQYF. The CDR3 region has the DNA TGTGCCAGCAGTTACCAATCGGGACTAGTTTACGAGCAGTACTTC.

V and J are TRBV7-9 and TRBJ2-5, with D maybe TRBD1 (6 bases). Germline values: CDR1 SEHNR, CDR2 FQNEAQ (reference sequence). CDR3 length: 17 amino acids. Trimming shortened V by 4 bases and J by 0 bases, and 18 bases separated the two germline ends. This CDR3 reads CASSSIRDTSDQETQYF. For the CDR3, the DNA is TGTGCCAGCAGCTCTATCCGGGACACTTCCGACCAAGAGACCCAGTACTTC.

This chain uses TRBV12-5 with TRBJ2-3; 7 nucleotides align to TRBD2. After removal of 1 base from V and 4 bases from J, the junction contained 5 bases not matched to a gene. The CDR3 has 15 amino acids. Germline loops: CDR1 LGHNT, CDR2 FRNRAP. The CDR3 DNA follows: TGTGCTAGTGGTTTGGCCGGCGGGAGCCCAGATACGCAGTATTTT. Its protein product is CASGLAGGSPDTQYF.

The chain links TRBV28 to TRBJ2-7; 8 positions agree with TRBD1. V was clipped by 7 bases and J by 2 bases; unmatched bases: 13. The CDR3 runs 16 residues. CDR1 MDHEN and CDR2 SYDVKM come from the germline V gene. CDR3 sequence reads: CASTNGDRIETYEQYF. CDR3 DNA sequence: TGTGCCAGCACCAATGGGGACAGGATAGAAACCTACGAGCAGTACTTC.

The chain couples TRBV9 to TRBJ2-1; 11 bases are a match to TRBD2. V trimming: 3 bases; J trimming: 4 bases; junction bases outside the gene matches: 6. The CDR3 spans 16 residues. Germline-derived CDR1 and CDR2 are SGDLS and YYNGEE. The CDR3 region is CASSGGLAANYNEQFF. CDR3 bases: TGTGCCAGCAGCGGGGGACTAGCGGCCAATTACAATGAGCAGTTCTTC.

The rearrangement links TRBV27 to TRBJ2-7; D is possibly TRBD1 (6 bases). Trimming cost V 4 bases and J 3 bases, with 25 bases left between them. Germline V CDR1 and CDR2: MNHEY, SMNVEV (reference sequence). The CDR3 covers 18 residues. The CDR3 bases are TGTGCCAGCAGTTCGTTACTGACAGGAAGCACAAACCTCTACGAGCAGTACTTC. Amino acid sequence: CASSSLLTGSTNLYEQYF.

V usage is TRBV9 and J usage is TRBJ2-7, with 11 nucleotides matching TRBD2. The germline V gene encodes CDR1 SGDLS and CDR2 YYNGEE. The CDR3 has 15 residues. The J segment lost 5 bases and the V segment lost 0 bases, leaving 4 bases of the junction unmatched. The CDR3 nucleotides are TGTGCCAGCAGCGTAGATCTAGCGGGAGGCAACGAGCAGTACTTC. Amino acid sequence: CASSVDLAGGNEQYF.

The rearrangement links TRBV28 to TRBJ1-2; D is perhaps TRBD1 (6 bases). CDR3 size: 14 residues. Germline V gene data show CDR1 as MDHEN and CDR2 as SYDVKM. V was cut by 7 bases and J by 4 bases, with 16 bases left in between. The CDR3 sequence is CASTFRGLVYGYTF. CDR3 DNA sequence: TGTGCCAGCACCTTTAGGGGGTTAGTCTATGGCTACACCTTC.

This rearrangement joins TRBV27 to TRBJ1-2; D remains unclear. The germline V gene encodes CDR1 MNHEY and CDR2 SMNVEV (reference sequence). V was clipped by 4 bases and J by 3 bases, with 9 bases between them. The CDR3 length is 13 residues. DNA for the CDR3: TGTGCCAGCAGTTCGGCTCCGTACTATGGCTACACCTTC. Translation gives CASSSAPYYGYTF.

This sequence joins TRBV4-1 and TRBJ2-7; TRBD2 agrees at 8 bases. The ends lost 8 bases at V and 5 bases at J; junction bases unmatched: 8. In germline, CDR1 is MGHRA, CDR2 YSYEKL. The CDR3 contains 13 residues. This CDR3 is CASAAGGGHEQYF. CDR3 in DNA: TGCGCCAGCGCGGCCGGGGGGGGCCACGAGCAGTACTTC.